This T cell receptor (beta chain) was sequenced in a study of identical twins. The CDR3 contains 18 residues. Germline V gene lookup returns CDR1 LNHDA and CDR2 SQIVND (reference sequence). V lost 4 bases, J lost 0 bases, and 4 bases stayed unmatched. TCRdb analysed the 5' RACE reads with MiXCR anew, one entry per CDR3 protein. The sample carries hundreds of thousands of distinct CDR3 sequences, approximately 24% recorded once. A further study also used this sample, focusing on T cells expressing NK-cell markers. That report adds: Sorted CD3+CD56-NKG2C+, CD3+CD56+NKG2C- and CD3+CD56+NKG2C+ T cells were the source of the TCR beta repertoires. Sorting was restricted to alpha-beta TCR T cells by an anti-gamma-delta TCR antibody in several experiments. As a fraction of CD8+ T cells, dominant NKG2C+ clonotypes reached roughly 1.0-7.5% in 5 to 7 donors.

This receptor was taken from a woman aged 18-29 years in good health. Sequencing input: CD4+ T cells sorted from blood. This chain links TRBV19 with TRBJ2-1; 15 bases line up with TRBD2. The CDR3 reads CASSTGTSGGTSYNEQFF. As DNA, the CDR3 is TGTGCCAGTAGTACCGGGACTAGCGGGGGGACCTCCTACAATGAGCAGTTCTTC.